A single sample is the source of the 5 T cell receptor beta chains below, sequenced in a study of CD8 T cells in Susac syndrome. Random hexamers were used to reverse transcribe an amount of about 0.45 to 1 ug RNA. TCRdb reprocessed the immunoSEQ multiplex PCR reads with MiXCR, giving one entry per CDR3 protein. The profile shows about 150,000 distinct CDR3 sequences, roughly 94% of them singletons. Sequencing input: CD8+ T cells from PBMCs. The receptors shown here come from a human donor with multiple sclerosis.

The chain is built from TRBV20-1 and TRBJ1-1; no definite D call. Germline loops: CDR1 DFQATT, CDR2 SNEGSKA (reference sequence). The V end lost 5 bases, the J end lost 4 bases, and 11 bases lay between the germline ends. The CDR3 sequence is 12 residues long. The CDR3 protein is CSAGLRGTEAFF. The CDR3 DNA follows: TGCAGTGCTGGTTTACGGGGCACTGAAGCTTTCTTT.

The V call is TRBV30, the J call TRBJ1-2; 11 bases are a match to TRBD1. Looked up from germline, CDR1 is GTSNPN and CDR2 is SVGIG (reference sequence). The CDR3 consists of 16 residues. V lost 2 bases to trimming and J lost 4 bases; unmatched junction nucleotides: 9. This CDR3 reads CAWSFGTGGLGYGYTF. CDR3 DNA sequence: TGTGCCTGGAGTTTTGGGACAGGGGGTTTAGGCTATGGCTACACCTTC.

V is TRBV28 and J is TRBJ2-6, with 9 bases that match TRBD1. This CDR3 is built from 17 residues. J was trimmed by 2 bases and V by 10 bases; bases with no gene match: 12. Germline V lookup: CDR1 MDHEN, CDR2 SYDVKM. CDR3: CATTPLQGATGANVLTF. The CDR3 coding sequence is TGTGCCACCACCCCTCTACAGGGGGCTACTGGGGCCAACGTCCTGACTTTC.

The V call is TRBV14, the J call TRBJ2-4; weak D call: TRBD1 (5 bases). The germline gives CDR1 SGHDN, CDR2 FVKESK. The CDR3 runs 15 residues. Trimming took off 6 bases at V and 0 bases at J, with 12 bases between the two ends. Here the CDR3 reads CASSFTGPAKNIQYF. The CDR3 bases are TGTGCCAGCAGTTTTACAGGCCCAGCCAAAAACATTCAGTACTTC.

The rearrangement joins TRBV19 to TRBJ1-5; D possibly corresponds to TRBD1 (5 bases). Germline CDR1 is LNHDA and CDR2 is SQIVND (reference sequence). This CDR3 region has 14 residues. With 3 bases removed from V and 2 bases from J, the gap between germline ends came to 8 bases. In nucleotides, the CDR3 is TGTGCCAGTAGTATGGGGCCCGGCAATCAGCCCCAGCATTTT. Encoded protein: CASSMGPGNQPQHF. Variable domain in full (rest from reference TRBV19 and TRBJ1-5): DGGITQSPKYLFRKEGQNVTLSCEQNLNHDAMYWYRQDPGQGLRLIYYSQIVNDFQKGDIAEGYSVSREKKESFPLTVTSAQKNPTAFYLCASSMGPGNQPQHFGDGTRLSIL.